The entry below describes one TCR beta chain. This CDR3 is 13 amino acids long. The V and J ends lost 1 base and 11 bases respectively, with 12 bases between them. CDR1 and CDR2 from the germline V gene are SEHNR and FQNEAQ (reference sequence). Everyone who took part was roughly 18 to 89 years old, and they came from some 23 US areas. The sample comes from a study of blood T cell repertoires in COVID-19. Study as a whole: Italy, Spain and the United States were the sources of the convalescent and acute COVID-19 samples.

Repertoires were generated with immunoSEQ multiplex PCR, while TCRdb's copy carries only in-frame clones and drops some. The sample holds some 290,000 clones, roughly 91% seen once. Source material: PBMCs or T cells enriched from blood (not recorded which). This sequence joins TRBV7-9 and TRBJ1-3, with TRBD1 as a possible D gene (5 bases). The receptor was derived from a woman aged 40 to 55 with acute COVID-19. The CDR3 reads CASSLGDWGSIYF. The CDR3 DNA is TGTGCCAGCAGCTTAGGGGACTGGGGATCCATATATTTT.